This section outlines one T cell receptor (beta chain) sequence together with its context. The data originate from a study of blood T cell repertoires in COVID-19. The V gene's germline CDR1 is SNHLY and CDR2 FYNNEI. V gave up 1 base and J gave up 4 bases; unmatched junction bases: 1. CDR3 size: 16 residues. Using immunoSEQ multiplex PCR, the repertoire was profiled, and TCRdb retains in-frame clones only, with some absent. This sample carries some 350,000 clones, over 75% of them seen once, and the ten largest clones take approximately 5%. The sample consisted of PBMCs or T cells enriched from blood (not recorded which). The sequence was collected from a woman aged 30 to 39 who had recovered from COVID-19. V usage is TRBV2 and J usage is TRBJ2-5; 15 bases align to TRBD2. The CDR3 region has the DNA TGTGCCAGCAGTGAAGAGGGACTAGCGGGGGGAGAGACCCAGTACTTC. Translated: CASSEEGLAGGETQYF.